This entry lists 29 T cell receptor beta chains sequenced from one sample in a study of T cells in Graves' hyperthyroidism and ophthalmopathy. Template material for amplifying TCR beta CDR3 regions consisted of RNA transcripts. HTBI primers were employed in a first-round RT-PCR of the TCR CDR3. TCRdb independently ran MiXCR on the multiplex PCR reads; one entry per CDR3 protein. This sample carries roughly 240,000 distinct CDR3 sequences, about 15% of them seen once, and the ten largest clones take about 29%. The sample comprised blood. These receptors were obtained from a young woman with Graves' ophthalmopathy.

This clonotype has at least ten counts. The chain links TRBV7-9 to TRBJ1-3; D perhaps matches TRBD1 (5 bases). The CDR3 runs 15 residues. Germline lookup yields CDR1 SEHNR and CDR2 FQNEAQ (reference sequence). V lost 1 base and J 0 bases, leaving 7 bases between the germline ends. CDR3 in amino acids: CASSLEGLSGNTIYF. In DNA, the CDR3 is TGTGCCAGCAGCTTAGAGGGGCTCTCTGGAAACACCATATATTTT.

A few counts support this clonotype. A much larger clone lies a single base off, so this may be a read error. The genes are TRBV28 and TRBJ1-1; D unresolved. From germline, CDR1 is MDHEN and CDR2 SYDVKM. The length of the CDR3 is 18 residues. The ends were cut back, 5 bases at V and 1 base at J, with 23 bases in the middle. The CDR3 is CASSPHSDANYPNTEAFF. CDR3 DNA: TGTGCCAGCAGTCCCCATTCGGACGCAAATTACCCGAACACTGAAGCTTTCTTT.

This clonotype was observed many times. A read error may account for a junction end that differs from germline. This chain links TRBV4-1 with TRBJ1-2; TRBD1 matches at 9 bases. The CDR3 is 14 residues long. CDR1 and CDR2 from the germline V gene are MGHRA and YSYEKL. The CDR3 here is CATSRDRVNYGYTF. DNA of the CDR3: TGCGCCACCAGCCGGGACAGGGTGAACTATGGCTACACCTTC.

DNA for the CDR3: TGTGCCAGCACAAGAACTAGCGGGAGCGCCTACGAGCAGTACTTC. Translated: CASTRTSGSAYEQYF. The V and J genes are TRBV2 and TRBJ2-7, with 11 bases identical to TRBD2. The V gene end was trimmed by 7 bases and the J gene end by 2 bases; junction bases not matched to a gene: 7. Germline-derived CDR1 and CDR2 are SNHLY and FYNNEI. CDR3 length equals 15 residues.

Many counts were recorded for this clonotype. The V gene is TRBV12-3 or TRBV12-4, the J gene TRBJ1-2; D uncertain. CDR3 length: 12 residues. The ends were cut back, 6 bases at V and 6 bases at J, with 11 bases in the middle. CDR3 protein: CASSPDGNGYTF. The CDR3 coding sequence is TGTGCCAGCAGCCCAGACGGAAATGGCTACACCTTC.

This clonotype has ten or more counts. V usage is TRBV7-2 and J usage is TRBJ1-1; a weak D match, TRBD1 (5 bases). The germline gives CDR1 SGHTA, CDR2 FQGNSA. The CDR3 is 14 amino acids. V lost 2 bases and J lost 4, with 11 bases in between. In nucleotides, the CDR3 is TGTGCCAGCAGCTTACAGGGCGCGATCACTGAAGCTTTCTTT. Translating gives CASSLQGAITEAFF. Supplemented by reference TRBV7-2 and TRBJ1-1, the full variable domain reads GAGVSQSPSNKVTEKGKDVELRCDPISGHTALYWYRQSLGQGLEFLIYFQGNSAPDKSGLPSDRFSAERTGGSVSTLTIQRTQQEDSAVYLCASSLQGAITEAFFGQGTRLTVV.

This clonotype came up a few times. Because the CDR3 is missing its conserved closing phenylalanine or tryptophan, this is likely a read error. The chain employs TRBV3-1 and TRBJ2-7, with TRBD1 identical over 7 bases. CDR3 length equals 15 residues. Germline values: CDR1 LGHDT, CDR2 YNNKEL (reference sequence). The CDR3 DNA follows: TGCGCCAGCAGTGTGGGTCCACAGGGGACCTACGAGCAGTACCTC. Its protein is CASSVGPQGTYEQYL.

This clonotype was seen at least ten times. The rearrangement uses TRBV3-1 and TRBJ1-2, with D possibly TRBD1 on 6 matching bases. Germline CDR1 is LGHDT and CDR2 is YNNKEL (reference sequence). The V end was cut by 3 bases, the J end by 0 bases, with 23 bases between. The CDR3 is 19 amino acids. The CDR3 sequence: CASSHRKRGTAVANYGYTF. The CDR3 coding sequence is TGTGCCAGCAGCCACCGAAAAAGGGGGACGGCTGTAGCTAACTATGGCTACACCTTC.

In this sample, this clonotype turned up many times. CDR3 DNA: TGTGCCAGCAGCCCGGGCAATGAGCAGTTCTTC. It encodes CASSPGNEQFF. The chain joins TRBV6-1 to TRBJ2-1, with no clear D. Trimming cost V 6 bases and J 6 bases, with 6 bases left between them. Germline-derived CDR1 and CDR2 are MNHNS and SASEGT. This CDR3 contains 11 residues.

Ten or more counts support this clonotype. This chain connects TRBV6-5 to TRBJ1-4; no reliable D call. Germline CDR1 is MNHEY and CDR2 is SVGAGI. CDR3 length equals 15 residues. Trimming stripped 0 bases from V and 7 bases from J, with 12 bases between. CDR3 protein: CASSYSEGLGEKLFF. The CDR3 nucleotides are TGTGCCAGCAGTTACTCGGAAGGGTTGGGTGAAAAACTGTTTTTT.

In this sample, this clonotype turned up a few times. V is TRBV5-6 and J is TRBJ1-2; 7 bases fit TRBD1. Germline V lookup: CDR1 SGHDT, CDR2 YYEEEE. The CDR3 has 15 amino acids. The junction had 6 bases not matched to a gene; V was cut back by 0 bases and J by 4 bases. CDR3 loop: CASSLGIQGTYGYTF. In DNA, the CDR3 is TGTGCCAGCAGCTTGGGGATACAGGGGACCTATGGCTACACCTTC.

The sample holds many counts of this clonotype. The rearrangement joins TRBV20-1 to TRBJ1-5; D is unresolved. CDR3 length equals 16 residues. The germline V and J ends were trimmed by 0 bases and 0 bases, with 12 bases remaining between them. The germline V gene has CDR1 DFQATT and CDR2 SNEGSKA (reference sequence). CDR3 bases: TGCAGTGCTAGAGATGGGCGGGTTTATAGCAATCAGCCCCAGCATTTT. This encodes CSARDGRVYSNQPQHF.

This clonotype was seen a few times. V gene TRBV14 combines with J gene TRBJ2-6; D is uncertain. Germline CDR1 SGHDN, CDR2 FVKESK. Deletions cut 0 bases from V and 0 bases from J, with 9 bases between. The CDR3 extends over 17 amino acids. This CDR3 reads CASSQDPFASGANVLTF. The CDR3 bases are TGTGCCAGCAGCCAAGATCCCTTTGCCTCTGGGGCCAACGTCCTGACTTTC.

This clonotype was picked up many times. V and J are TRBV12-3 or TRBV12-4 and TRBJ2-1, with D maybe TRBD1 (6 bases). The germline V and J ends were trimmed by 3 bases and 9 bases, with 15 bases remaining between them. The CDR3 is 14 amino acids. The chain's CDR3 is CASSLGHGSAEQFF. The CDR3 region has the DNA TGTGCCAGCAGTTTGGGACACGGTAGCGCTGAGCAGTTCTTC.

This clonotype was counted many times. This chain uses TRBV15 with TRBJ2-7, with TRBD1 matching over 8 bases. Trimming cost V 5 bases and J 3 bases; bases outside gene matches: 9. The germline gives CDR1 LNHNV, CDR2 YYDKDF (reference sequence). The CDR3 length is 15 residues. The CDR3 here is CATSPAGGQGYEQYF. The CDR3 nucleotides are TGTGCCACCAGCCCCGCCGGAGGACAGGGCTACGAGCAGTACTTC.

This clonotype was recorded at least ten times. V and J are TRBV28 and TRBJ2-5; 10 nucleotides agree with TRBD2. The length of the CDR3 is 15 residues. The J segment lost 4 bases and the V segment lost 3 bases, leaving 5 bases of the junction unmatched. Germline-derived CDR1 and CDR2 are MDHEN and SYDVKM. CDR3 coding DNA: TGTGCCAGCAGTTTGTTAGCGGGAGGAATAGAGACCCAGTACTTC. This gives the protein CASSLLAGGIETQYF.

This clonotype showed up many times. The genes are TRBV3-1 and TRBJ1-2; D may be TRBD1 (6 bases). The CDR3 totals 17 residues. V was shortened by 5 bases and J by 8 bases, with 27 bases between the two germline ends. Looked up from germline, CDR1 is LGHDT and CDR2 is YNNKEL (reference sequence). The CDR3 reads CASSSDPVKTGMDGYTF. The CDR3 nucleotides read TGTGCCAGCAGCTCCGATCCCGTAAAAACAGGGATGGACGGCTACACCTTC. The full variable domain, rest sourced from reference TRBV3-1 and TRBJ1-2, is DTAVSQTPKYLVTQMGNDKSIKCEQNLGHDTMYWYKQDSKKFLKIMFSYNNKELIINETVPNRFSPKSPDKAHLNLHINSLELGDSAVYFCASSSDPVKTGMDGYTFGSGTRLTVV.

This clonotype came up many times. The V and J genes are TRBV3-1 and TRBJ2-3; TRBD2 aligns across 10 bases. CDR3 size: 16 residues. The germline CDR1 and CDR2 sequences are LGHDT and YNNKEL (reference sequence). Trimming at V came to 4 bases and at J to 4 bases, leaving 8 bases not matched to a gene. The CDR3 DNA reads as TGTGCCAGCAGCCCCTCACTAGCGGGAAGAGCAGATACGCAGTATTTT. Its translation: CASSPSLAGRADTQYF.

This clonotype was detected many times. CDR3 nucleotide sequence: TGTGCCATCAGTGAGGGGTTGAATGAAAAACTGTTTTTT. Residues: CAISEGLNEKLFF. The chain carries TRBV10-3 and TRBJ1-4; D unresolved. The germline gives CDR1 ENHRY, CDR2 SYGVKD. The CDR3 extends over 13 amino acids. V was trimmed by 2 bases and J by 5 bases, leaving 6 bases between them.

This clonotype occurred many times. The chain couples TRBV6-2 or TRBV6-3 to TRBJ1-2; D may be TRBD1 (5 bases). Germline values: CDR1 MNHEY, CDR2 SVGEGT. Trimming stripped 5 bases from V and 4 bases from J, with 20 bases between. The CDR3 runs to 16 residues. The CDR3 here is CASSPLGTAVRYGYTF. In nucleotides, the CDR3 is TGTGCCAGCAGTCCCCTGGGGACGGCGGTTCGCTATGGCTACACCTTC.

The chain is built from TRBV19 and TRBJ2-7; TRBD1 might be the D (6 bases). CDR3 length: 12 amino acids. Trimming stripped 6 bases from V and 9 bases from J, with 15 bases between. Germline V gene sequence: CDR1 LNHDA, CDR2 SQIVND (reference sequence). This CDR3 reads CASSKGRGGQYF. Here the CDR3 DNA reads TGTGCCAGTAGCAAAGGGAGAGGGGGGCAGTACTTC.

This clonotype was detected many times. For the CDR3, the DNA is TGTGCCAGCAGCGTTGACAGGGGAGGCGCAACTAATGAAAAACTGTTTTTT. The encoded protein is CASSVDRGGATNEKLFF. The V call is TRBV9, the J call TRBJ1-4; 8 bases are shared with TRBD1. Germline CDR1 reads SGDLS; CDR2 reads YYNGEE. Losses at the gene ends were 2 bases for V and 0 bases for J; bases not matched to a gene: 6. The CDR3 is 17 residues long.

This clonotype was seen at least ten times. The rearrangement uses TRBV6-2 or TRBV6-3 and TRBJ1-2; TRBD1 aligns across 9 bases. V shed 2 bases and J 0 bases; nucleotides not matched to a gene: 4. Germline CDR1 is MNHEY and CDR2 is SVGEGT. This CDR3 contains 16 residues. The CDR3 nucleotides are TGTGCCAGCAGTTACCACAGACAGGGGGCTAACTATGGCTACACCTTC. It encodes CASSYHRQGANYGYTF.

This rearrangement joins TRBV10-2 to TRBJ1-5; possible D gene TRBD1, 5 bases. Trimming shortened V by 7 bases and J by 5 bases, and 9 bases separated the two germline ends. The CDR3 is made up of 12 amino acids. Germline-derived CDR1 and CDR2 are WSHSY and SAAADI. The CDR3 sequence: CASNEGYQPQHF. DNA for the CDR3: TGCGCCAGCAACGAGGGGTATCAGCCCCAGCATTTT.

This clonotype was seen many times. The rearrangement links TRBV2 to TRBJ2-3, with 12 bases identical to TRBD2. Germline V gives CDR1 SNHLY, CDR2 FYNNEI. Trimming took 6 bases from V and 1 from J; bases not matched to a gene: 5. This CDR3 region has 16 residues. The CDR3 nucleotides read TGTGCCAGCAGCGCAAGACTAGCGGGGGGCACAGATACGCAGTATTTT. Residues: CASSARLAGGTDTQYF.

This clonotype was found many times. The CDR3 region has the DNA TGTGCCAGCAGCCAAGATGCTGGGGGCTCCCCCTCGAACACTGAAGCTTTCTTT. This codes for CASSQDAGGSPSNTEAFF. J is TRBJ1-1 and V is TRBV4-2, with D possibly being TRBD1 (6 bases). With 0 bases removed from V and 1 base from J, the gap between germline ends came to 18 bases. Germline values: CDR1 LGHNA, CDR2 YNFKEQ. The CDR3 has 18 residues.

This clonotype has at least ten counts. V gene TRBV7-6 combines with J gene TRBJ2-1; 12 positions agree with TRBD2. Trimming cost V 1 base and J 3 bases; bases outside gene matches: 10. CDR1 and CDR2 from the germline V gene are SGHVS and FNYEAQ. The CDR3 has 19 amino acids. The CDR3 DNA is TGTGCCAGCAGCTTAGTAAGTCCAGGACTAGCGGGAAACTACAATGAGCAGTTCTTC. Translated: CASSLVSPGLAGNYNEQFF.

This clonotype occurred many times. The chain joins TRBV3-1 to TRBJ2-5; TRBD2 matches at 11 bases. Germline values: CDR1 LGHDT, CDR2 YNNKEL (reference sequence). Losses at the gene ends were 0 bases for V and 1 base for J; bases not matched to a gene: 4. This CDR3 is 17 amino acids long. The CDR3 protein is CASSQDRTSGPQETQYF. The CDR3, as DNA: TGTGCCAGCAGCCAAGATAGGACTAGCGGGCCCCAAGAGACCCAGTACTTC.

This clonotype showed up many times. The chain carries TRBV3-1 and TRBJ2-2; maybe TRBD2 (6 bases). In germline, CDR1 is LGHDT, CDR2 YNNKEL (reference sequence). The V gene lost 1 base and the J gene lost 0 bases, with 9 bases spanning the gap. The CDR3 spans 16 residues. CDR3 sequence (DNA): TGTGCCAGCAGCCAAGTGGGACTGTCGAACACCGGGGAGCTGTTTTTT. This encodes CASSQVGLSNTGELFF. Together with reference TRBV3-1 and TRBJ2-2, the CDR3 gives the full variable domain: DTAVSQTPKYLVTQMGNDKSIKCEQNLGHDTMYWYKQDSKKFLKIMFSYNNKELIINETVPNRFSPKSPDKAHLNLHINSLELGDSAVYFCASSQVGLSNTGELFFGEGSRLTVL.